Shown below are 30 T cell receptor beta chains from a single sample sequenced in a study of regulatory T cells in long-lasting Graves disease. Time point noted: newly diagnosed GD, antithyroid drugs for less than 3 months. From PBMCs, RNA was extracted and then used to make the TCR library. Arm-PCR of CDR3 regions with iRepertoire HTBI primers generated TCR beta libraries. TCRdb analysed the multiplex PCR reads with MiXCR anew, one entry per CDR3 protein. The table records some 230,000 distinct CDR3 sequences, 15% to 20% of them present only once. The sequencing here drew on peripheral blood mononuclear cells (PBMCs), taken at new diagnosis, from a patient treated with antithyroid drugs. These receptors all stem from a female donor with Graves disease.

This clonotype was picked up many times. This chain links TRBV30 with TRBJ1-1, with D possibly TRBD1 on 6 matching bases. The V and J ends lost 3 bases and 4 bases respectively, with 12 bases between them. The CDR3 runs to 13 residues. Germline V CDR1 and CDR2: GTSNPN, SVGIG (reference sequence). CDR3 sequence reads: CAWRPGGFTEAFF. For the CDR3, the DNA is TGTGCCTGGAGACCCGGGGGCTTCACTGAAGCTTTCTTT.

At least ten counts were recorded for this clonotype. The chain combines TRBV30 with TRBJ1-4; D might be TRBD1 (6 bases). Germline CDR1 and CDR2: GTSNPN and SVGIG (reference sequence). CDR3 length: 14 residues. V lost 0 bases and J 8 bases, leaving 13 bases between the germline ends. The CDR3 DNA is TGTGCCTGGAGTGTACAGGGTCGACCGGAAAAACTGTTTTTT. It codes for CAWSVQGRPEKLFF.

The CDR3 DNA reads TGTGCCAGCAGCTTAACCGGGGCTGAAGCTTTCTTT. It yields the protein CASSLTGAEAFF. The genes are TRBV5-5 and TRBJ1-1, with unresolved D. The CDR3 is 12 residues long. With 2 bases removed from V and 6 bases from J, the gap between germline ends came to 8 bases. CDR1 and CDR2 (germline): SGHKS, YYEKEE (reference sequence).

Worth noting for this clonotype: A much more abundant neighbour one base away suggests this may be a read error. The missing conserved phenylalanine or tryptophan at the end of this CDR3 makes a read error likely. The V and J genes are TRBV7-2 and TRBJ1-1; 9 bases line up with TRBD1. The J segment lost 10 bases and the V segment lost 3 bases, leaving 9 bases of the junction unmatched. Per germline, CDR1 SGHTA and CDR2 FQGNSA. The CDR3 loop spans 14 amino acids. The DNA of the CDR3 is TGTGCCAGCAGCTTGGAACAGGGGGCGTTTGCAGCTTTCTCT. Its protein is CASSLEQGAFAAFS.

Concerning this clonotype: Given the absence of the conserved phenylalanine or tryptophan at the CDR3 end, a read error is likely. The chain links TRBV7-9 to TRBJ2-1; no clear D. This CDR3 spans 15 amino acids. Germline lookup yields CDR1 SEHNR and CDR2 FQNEAQ (reference sequence). The CDR3 sequence is CVSSQNGRIYNEQFL. CDR3 nucleotide sequence: TGTGTCAGCAGCCAAAACGGGCGTATCTACAATGAGCAGTTCCTC.

This clonotype was seen at least ten times. V usage is TRBV10-1 and J usage is TRBJ1-1; D ambiguous. Trimming shortened V by 4 bases and J by 1 base, and 7 bases separated the two germline ends. CDR1 and CDR2 (germline): WNHNN, SYGVQD (reference sequence). The CDR3 spans 13 residues. The CDR3 protein is CASSVTSNTEAFF. The CDR3 DNA sequence: TGCGCCAGCAGTGTGACATCGAACACTGAAGCTTTCTTT.

This clonotype was seen repeatedly, ten times or more. The chain couples TRBV7-9 to TRBJ2-3, with 7 bases identical to TRBD2. The germline V gene has CDR1 SEHNR and CDR2 FQNEAQ (reference sequence). This CDR3 region has 15 residues. Losses at the gene ends were 2 bases for V and 6 bases for J; bases not matched to a gene: 8. Here the CDR3 DNA reads TGTGCCAGCAGCTTAAGGGCGGGAGCATCGGATACGCAGTATTTT. Its protein product is CASSLRAGASDTQYF.

A remark on this clonotype: It may be a read error: a sequence one base away is much more abundant. V and J are TRBV20-1 and TRBJ2-3; 9 bases fit TRBD2. CDR1 is DFQATT, CDR2 SNEGSKA, per germline (reference sequence). CDR3 size: 17 residues. The chain's CDR3 is CGASSLAGHLSTDTQYF. CDR3 coding DNA: TGCGGTGCTAGTTCGCTAGCGGGGCACCTTAGCACAGATACGCAGTATTTT.

This clonotype was observed many times. This chain links TRBV24-1 with TRBJ2-2; possible D gene TRBD2, 6 bases. The CDR3 contains 16 residues. Germline loops: CDR1 KGHDR, CDR2 SFDVKD. Trimming removed 3 bases from V and 6 bases from J, with 16 bases in between. CDR3 sequence (DNA): TGTGCCACCAGTGATCTTGCGGGGTCTTTGGCCGGGGAGCTGTTTTTT. The encoded protein is CATSDLAGSLAGELFF.

The chain employs TRBV6-1 and TRBJ1-6, with unresolved D. The CDR3 runs 13 residues. CDR1 is MNHNS, CDR2 SASEGT, per germline. V lost 6 bases, J lost 7 bases, and 10 bases lay in between. In nucleotides, the CDR3 is TGTGCCAGCAGCCCAGGCAGGAATTCACCCCTCCACTTT. Protein product: CASSPGRNSPLHF.

This clonotype appeared many times. This rearrangement joins TRBV27 to TRBJ2-1; D is ambiguous. Per germline, CDR1 MNHEY and CDR2 SMNVEV (reference sequence). Trimming left V 6 bases short and J 5 bases short, with 5 bases between. There are 11 residues in the CDR3. CDR3 DNA: TGTGCCAGCAGCCACGACAATGAGCAGTTCTTC. Translated, it gives CASSHDNEQFF.

This clonotype was detected ten times or more. The chain carries TRBV19 and TRBJ2-5, with D perhaps assigned TRBD1 or TRBD2 (5 bases each). V dropped 3 bases and J dropped 0 bases, with 11 bases sitting between them. Per germline, CDR1 LNHDA and CDR2 SQIVND (reference sequence). The CDR3 has 15 amino acids. The CDR3 loop is CASSIRRDHQETQYF. CDR3 nucleotides: TGTGCCAGTAGTATTCGCCGGGACCACCAAGAGACCCAGTACTTC.

This sequence joins TRBV5-1 and TRBJ2-1; 9 nucleotides agree with TRBD2. The germline CDR1 and CDR2 sequences are SGHRS and YFSETQ. There are 15 residues in the CDR3. J gave up 8 bases and V 2 bases, and 8 bases lay outside the gene matches. CDR3 nucleotides: TGCGCCAGCAGCTTACTAGCGGGCTCCGGAGATGAGCAGTTCTTC. It encodes CASSLLAGSGDEQFF.

The table lists this clonotype with many counts. The chain combines TRBV2 with TRBJ1-2, with D unresolved. The CDR3 is made up of 13 amino acids. Germline values: CDR1 SNHLY, CDR2 FYNNEI. V gave up 1 base and J gave up 7 bases, with 10 bases separating them. CDR3 sequence: CASSEVTVGGYTF. As DNA, the CDR3 is TGTGCCAGCAGTGAAGTAACAGTAGGTGGCTACACCTTC.

This clonotype was found many times. The rearrangement joins TRBV19 to TRBJ1-2, with TRBD1 matching over 8 bases. The CDR3 spans 15 residues. Trimming at V came to 9 bases and at J to 7 bases, leaving 16 bases not matched to a gene. The V gene's germline CDR1 is LNHDA and CDR2 SQIVND (reference sequence). The CDR3 coding sequence is TGTGCCAGCACCCAGGAGTCCCAGGGGGCCGGTGGCTACACCTTC. Protein sequence: CASTQESQGAGGYTF. The full variable domain, rest sourced from reference TRBV19 and TRBJ1-2, is DGGITQSPKYLFRKEGQNVTLSCEQNLNHDAMYWYRQDPGQGLRLIYYSQIVNDFQKGDIAEGYSVSREKKESFPLTVTSAQKNPTAFYLCASTQESQGAGGYTFGSGTRLTVV.

The sample holds many counts of this clonotype. The V and J genes are TRBV6-2 or TRBV6-3 and TRBJ2-5; D may correspond to TRBD1 or TRBD2 (5 bases each). With 5 bases removed from V and 10 bases from J, the gap between germline ends came to 26 bases. Germline lookup yields CDR1 MNHEY and CDR2 SVGEGT. The CDR3 runs 16 residues. CDR3 sequence reads: CASSLDPGTTGVDQYF. CDR3 sequence (DNA): TGTGCCAGCAGTCTCGACCCCGGGACCACCGGGGTGGACCAGTACTTC.

This clonotype appeared many times. V is TRBV6-5 and J is TRBJ1-2, with a weak D call TRBD1 (5 bases). Trimming removed 4 bases from V and 5 bases from J, with 14 bases in between. The length of the CDR3 is 14 residues. Per the germline V gene, CDR1 is MNHEY and CDR2 is SVGAGI. The CDR3 sequence is CASSSGPDWYGYTF. CDR3 bases: TGTGCCAGCAGTTCAGGGCCCGATTGGTATGGCTACACCTTC.

This clonotype came up many times. V gene TRBV10-2 combines with J gene TRBJ2-2; D is uncertain. The CDR3 spans 17 residues. Germline V CDR1 and CDR2: WSHSY, SAAADI. V gave up 0 bases and J gave up 6 bases, with 17 bases separating them. The CDR3 protein is CASSESVIRKKAGELFF. The CDR3 DNA reads TGCGCCAGCAGTGAGTCGGTAATAAGAAAGAAGGCCGGGGAGCTGTTTTTT.

This clonotype was detected many times. The V and J genes are TRBV5-5 and TRBJ2-1; D is unresolved. This CDR3 has 13 amino acids. The germline gives CDR1 SGHKS, CDR2 YYEKEE (reference sequence). V was shortened by 1 base and J by 8 bases, with 10 bases between the two germline ends. The chain's CDR3 is CASSLNRWDEQFF. CDR3 sequence (DNA): TGTGCCAGCAGCTTGAACCGGTGGGATGAGCAGTTCTTC.

This clonotype came up many times. This chain uses TRBV2 with TRBJ1-2; D ambiguous. Germline loops: CDR1 SNHLY, CDR2 FYNNEI. The CDR3 totals 15 residues. V lost 2 bases and J lost 0, with 10 bases in between. The CDR3 nucleotides read TGTGCCAGCAGTGAAACGGTACTGACTAACTATGGCTACACCTTC. This codes for CASSETVLTNYGYTF.

This clonotype appeared many times. This chain joins TRBV18 and TRBJ1-1; D gene uncertain. Trimming removed 1 base at V and 0 bases at J, with 6 bases between. The V gene's germline CDR1 is KGHSH and CDR2 LQKENI. The CDR3 length is 14 residues. Written as DNA, the CDR3 is TGTGCCAGCTCACCACTGGGGATGAACACTGAAGCTTTCTTT. It specifies CASSPLGMNTEAFF.

This clonotype was recorded at least ten times. Compared with germline, one end of the junction differs, possibly owing to a read error. V is TRBV25-1 and J is TRBJ2-5; TRBD1 matches 8 bases. The V gene's germline CDR1 is MGHDK and CDR2 SYGVNS. CDR3 length: 13 residues. The CDR3 bases are TGTGCCAGCAGCCCCGCTCAGGGGGCCCCGACGGACTTC. This gives the protein CASSPAQGAPTDF.

This clonotype appeared many times. The chain links TRBV11-1 to TRBJ2-1; TRBD1 might be the D (5 bases). This CDR3 contains 14 residues. Germline assignment: CDR1 SGHAT and CDR2 FQDESV (reference sequence). V was trimmed by 3 bases and J by 6 bases, leaving 12 bases between them. In DNA, the CDR3 is TGTGCCAGCAGCTTTCAGGGCATTAGCAATGAGCAGTTCTTC. This sequence encodes CASSFQGISNEQFF. The full variable domain, rest sourced from reference TRBV11-1 and TRBJ2-1, is EAEVAQSPRYKITEKSQAVAFWCDPISGHATLYWYRQILGQGPELLVQFQDESVVDDSQLPKDRFSAERLKGVDSTLKIQPAELGDSAMYLCASSFQGISNEQFFGPGTRLTVL.

This clonotype occurred a few times. Possible read error: a much larger clone is one base away. The chain employs TRBV27 and TRBJ1-4; 7 bases line up with TRBD1. Germline trimming cut 10 bases from V and 7 bases from J; bases unmatched to any gene: 15. The CDR3 has 15 residues. Looked up from germline, CDR1 is MNHEY and CDR2 is SMNVEV (reference sequence). CDR3 loop: CATNEVAGGGEKLFF. DNA for the CDR3: TGTGCCACCAATGAGGTGGCAGGGGGAGGTGAAAAACTGTTTTTT. Using reference TRBV27 and TRBJ1-4 for the parts outside the CDR3, the full variable domain is EAQVTQNPRYLITVTGKKLTVTCSQNMNHEYMSWYRQDPGLGLRQIYYSMNVEVTDKGDVPEGYKVSRKEKRNFPLILESPSPNQTSLYFCATNEVAGGGEKLFFGSGTQLSVL.

Ten or more counts support this clonotype. V and J are TRBV19 and TRBJ2-1; 7 bases align to TRBD2. V shed 5 bases and J 3 bases; nucleotides not matched to a gene: 16. The CDR3 covers 18 residues. Germline CDR1 reads LNHDA; CDR2 reads SQIVND (reference sequence). CDR3 nucleotides: TGTGCCAGTAGTCTAGGGGCTCGCGGGAGTCCCCTCTACAATGAGCAGTTCTTC. Its translation: CASSLGARGSPLYNEQFF.

This rearrangement joins TRBV9 to TRBJ2-7; TRBD2 aligns across 16 bases. There are 19 residues in the CDR3. The germline gives CDR1 SGDLS, CDR2 YYNGEE. The trim removed 0 bases at V and 2 bases at J, leaving 8 bases unmatched. The CDR3 is CASSVEGTSGRAAPYEQYF. DNA of the CDR3: TGTGCCAGCAGCGTAGAGGGGACTAGCGGGAGGGCCGCCCCCTACGAGCAGTACTTC.

This clonotype was counted ten times or more. This chain links TRBV18 with TRBJ1-4; D gene uncertain. The germline V gene encodes CDR1 KGHSH and CDR2 LQKENI. CDR3 length: 14 residues. Trimming cost V 0 bases and J 4 bases, with 6 bases left between them. The CDR3 DNA reads TGTGCCAGCTCACCACCAGGAGTTAATGAAAAACTGTTTTTT. This gives the protein CASSPPGVNEKLFF.

This clonotype was counted at least ten times. V gene TRBV11-2 combines with J gene TRBJ1-5; 8 nucleotides align to TRBD1. The CDR3 extends over 13 amino acids. V shed 4 bases and J 7 bases; nucleotides not matched to a gene: 3. The germline CDR1 and CDR2 sequences are SGHAT and FQNNGV. The CDR3 sequence: CASSSRQGQPQHF. As DNA, the CDR3 is TGTGCCAGCAGCTCAAGACAGGGGCAGCCCCAGCATTTT.

This clonotype was counted ten times or more. The chain combines TRBV7-2 with TRBJ1-2; a possible D gene is TRBD1 (5 bases). The CDR3 contains 14 residues. The germline gives CDR1 SGHTA, CDR2 FQGNSA. Trimming pared 3 bases from V and 4 bases from J, leaving 12 bases between. In DNA, the CDR3 is TGTGCCAGCAGCTTGGTGGGACCGGGCTATGGCTACACCTTC. Translation gives CASSLVGPGYGYTF.

This clonotype showed up many times. The chain couples TRBV30 to TRBJ1-2; 8 bases agree with TRBD1. Germline loops: CDR1 GTSNPN, CDR2 SVGIG (reference sequence). Trimming removed 5 bases from V and 7 bases from J; junction bases left unmatched: 15. The CDR3 contains 15 residues. The chain's CDR3 is CAWAATTGEGVGYTF. The CDR3 DNA reads TGTGCCTGGGCGGCCACGACAGGGGAAGGGGTTGGCTACACCTTC.